One sample yielded the 11 T cell receptor beta chains listed below, sequenced in a study of T cell responses to AZD1222 COVID-19 vaccine. The repertoire was sequenced with immunoSEQ multiplex PCR; TCRdb's copy has only in-frame clones and lacks some. The sample lists some 120,000 clones, approximately 85% occurring once. Here the sequenced sample was peripheral blood, taken on day 0 of AZD1222 vaccination. The receptors originated from an adult in good health.

This clone came up a few times. The rearrangement links TRBV5-4 to TRBJ2-1; D may be TRBD2 (5 bases). CDR1 is SGHNT, CDR2 YYREEE, per germline (reference sequence). CDR3 length: 16 amino acids. Trimming removed 0 bases at V and 1 base at J, with 11 bases between. CDR3 sequence reads: CASSLGLLESYNEQFF. CDR3 coding DNA: TGTGCCAGCAGCTTGGGGTTACTAGAATCCTACAATGAGCAGTTCTTC.

The chain couples TRBV27 to TRBJ2-3, with 9 bases identical to TRBD2. V lost 6 bases, J lost 5 bases, and 12 bases stayed unmatched. CDR1 is MNHEY and CDR2 is SMNVEV in the germline V gene (reference sequence). The CDR3 is 16 residues long. The CDR3 sequence: CASREAERGVGDTQYF. In nucleotides, the CDR3 is TGTGCCAGCAGGGAGGCTGAGCGGGGGGTGGGAGATACGCAGTATTTT.

This chain joins TRBV27 and TRBJ1-6; the D is unclear. V was pared by 6 bases and J by 0 bases, with 12 bases between. Per the germline V gene, CDR1 is MNHEY and CDR2 is SMNVEV (reference sequence). CDR3 length equals 16 residues. CDR3 nucleotides: TGTGCCAGCAGAGCCGTTATGAGCTCCTATAATTCACCCCTCCACTTT. It specifies CASRAVMSSYNSPLHF.

This chain connects TRBV12-3 or TRBV12-4 to TRBJ1-2; D gene uncertain. V lost 5 bases and J lost 4, with 11 bases in between. The CDR3 is made up of 13 amino acids. For the CDR3, the DNA is TGTGCCAGCAGTCAAGGGCTCGGCTATGGCTACACCTTC. Protein: CASSQGLGYGYTF.

The rearrangement joins TRBV19 to TRBJ2-1, with 7 bases lining up with TRBD2. Germline assignment: CDR1 LNHDA and CDR2 SQIVND (reference sequence). CDR3 size: 13 residues. The V segment lost 4 bases and the J segment 7 bases; nucleotides outside the gene matches: 4. DNA of the CDR3: TGTGCCAGTAGTAGGAGCGGGATTAATGAGCAGTTCTTC. Protein: CASSRSGINEQFF.

This chain uses TRBV24-1 with TRBJ1-2; possible D gene TRBD1, 5 bases. CDR3 length: 15 residues. The V and J ends lost 4 bases and 4 bases respectively, with 15 bases between them. CDR1 KGHDR and CDR2 SFDVKD come from the germline V gene. CDR3 DNA sequence: TGTGCCACCAGTGACCATCGCGGGGGGGGCTATGGCTACACCTTC. This translates into CATSDHRGGGYGYTF.

The rearrangement links TRBV19 to TRBJ1-2; D not certain. Trimming took off 6 bases at V and 3 bases at J, with 8 bases between the two ends. This CDR3 has 12 residues. Germline V gene sequence: CDR1 LNHDA, CDR2 SQIVND (reference sequence). The CDR3 loop is CASSNRDYGYTF. CDR3 DNA sequence: TGTGCCAGTAGCAACCGGGACTATGGCTACACCTTC.

V is TRBV30 and J is TRBJ1-1; weak D call: TRBD1 (5 bases). Trimming left V 5 bases short and J 10 bases short, with 14 bases between. The germline V gene has CDR1 GTSNPN and CDR2 SVGIG (reference sequence). The CDR3 is made up of 11 amino acids. The CDR3 DNA sequence: TGTGCCTGGGGCCCGGGGGTAGGAGCTTTCTTT. Translated, it gives CAWGPGVGAFF. Complete variable domain (other parts from reference TRBV30 and TRBJ1-1): SQTIHQWPATLVQPVGSPLSLECTVEGTSNPNLYWYRQAAGRGLQLLFYSVGIGQISSEVPQNLSASRPQDRQFILSSKKLLLSDSGFYLCAWGPGVGAFFGQGTRLTVV.

V gene TRBV27 combines with J gene TRBJ2-2; no reliable D call. Germline CDR1 reads MNHEY; CDR2 reads SMNVEV (reference sequence). V lost 2 bases and J lost 4, with 17 bases in between. CDR3 length equals 17 residues. As DNA, the CDR3 is TGTGCCAGCAGTTTAGCAGAGGATTCGATCTTCACCGGGGAGCTGTTTTTT. This translates into CASSLAEDSIFTGELFF.

This sequence joins TRBV19 and TRBJ2-7; 7 bases align to TRBD1. The CDR3 is 15 residues long. The V gene end was trimmed by 3 bases and the J gene end by 2 bases; junction bases not matched to a gene: 7. Germline loops: CDR1 LNHDA, CDR2 SQIVND (reference sequence). The CDR3 here is CASSIRHRGPYEQYF. The CDR3 DNA follows: TGTGCCAGTAGTATCAGGCACAGGGGCCCCTACGAGCAGTACTTC.

The genes are TRBV5-6 and TRBJ1-3; weak D call: TRBD1 (5 bases). Trimming took off 3 bases at V and 8 bases at J, with 9 bases between the two ends. Looked up from germline, CDR1 is SGHDT and CDR2 is YYEEEE. This CDR3 spans 12 amino acids. Here the CDR3 DNA reads TGTGCCAGCAGCTCAGGGACCTACACCATATATTTT. It yields the protein CASSSGTYTIYF. Complete variable domain (other parts from reference TRBV5-6 and TRBJ1-3): DAGVTQSPTHLIKTRGQQVTLRCSPKSGHDTVSWYQQALGQGPQFIFQYYEEEERQRGNFPDRFSGHQFPNYSSELNVNALLLGDSALYLCASSSGTYTIYFGEGSWLTVV.